This T cell receptor beta chain was documented in a study of tissue T cells after allogeneic stem cell transplantation. TCRdb keeps only in-frame clones here, not all; method: immunoSEQ multiplex PCR. The profile shows around 51,000 clones, about three quarters of them singletons. This clone came up once. As yet, its antigen is unknown. Mouse gene names apply. Read data end 1 residue before the CDR3 end; the end is taken from the germline J gene. Findings and limits, study-wide: Anatomically similar tissues had similar TCR repertoires within each patient. Blood and spleen captured only part of the tissue TCR repertoire.

V was cut by 1 base and J by 1 base, with 8 bases left in between. Germline V gene lookup returns CDR1 FNHDT and CDR2 SITEND (reference sequence). The length of the CDR3 is 15 residues. The V and J genes are TRBV19 and TRBJ2-2; possibly TRBD2 for D (7 bases). The receptor's source is a pool of C57BL/6 mice in good health. The sequenced sample was sorted cells pooled from one or two spleens. CDR3 loop: CASSIRGGNTGQLYF. CDR3 DNA, as far as it was read: TGTGCCAGCAGTATAAGGGGGGGAAACACCGGGCAGCTCTAC.